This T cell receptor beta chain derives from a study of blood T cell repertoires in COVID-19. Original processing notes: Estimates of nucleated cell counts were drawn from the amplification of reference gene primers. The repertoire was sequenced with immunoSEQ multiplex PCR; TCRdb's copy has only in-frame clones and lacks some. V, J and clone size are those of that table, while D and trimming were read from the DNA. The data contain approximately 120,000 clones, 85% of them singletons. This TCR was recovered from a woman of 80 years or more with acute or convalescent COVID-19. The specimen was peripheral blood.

CDR3 coding DNA: TGTGCCATCAGGTTCCAGGGCGGTAATTCACCCCTCCACTTT. This codes for CAIRFQGGNSPLHF. The rearrangement uses TRBV10-3 and TRBJ1-6, with D maybe TRBD1 (5 bases). This CDR3 contains 14 residues. Per germline, CDR1 ENHRY and CDR2 SYGVKD. The V end lost 6 bases, the J end lost 6 bases, and 12 bases lay between the germline ends.